This T cell receptor beta chain was documented in a study of CD8 T cells in Susac syndrome. Findings and limits, study-wide: It was acknowledged in the study that the number of individuals who were included in its TCR sequencing and HLA analysis was relatively small.

RNA, at roughly 0.45 to 1 ug, was reverse transcribed with random hexamers. immunoSEQ multiplex PCR amplified TCR beta CDR3 across 54 Vbeta, 13 Jbeta. TCRdb processed the immunoSEQ multiplex PCR reads anew with MiXCR; each CDR3 protein has one entry. The sample lists approximately 100,000 distinct CDR3 sequences, roughly 95% occurring once. Sequencing of TCR beta was performed on blood CD8+ and CD4+ T cells. TEMRA cells were enriched by FACS, while CD8+ and CD4+ T cells were obtained through a negative isolation that was performed magnetically. From germline, CDR1 is SGDLS and CDR2 YYNGEE. Trimming shortened V by 0 bases and J by 3 bases, and 9 bases separated the two germline ends. The CDR3 consists of 14 residues. This clonotype was seen once. As yet, its antigen is unknown.

This TCR was sampled from a human donor in good health. The chain couples TRBV9 to TRBJ2-5; unclear D gene. The material sequenced was CD4+ T cells from PBMCs. The CDR3 DNA sequence: TGTGCCAGCAGCGTAGGGTGGAATGAAGAGACCCAGTACTTC. Its protein product is CASSVGWNEETQYF.